This section outlines one T cell receptor beta chain sequence together with its context. Its specificity is not known. The data derive from a study of OX40 agonist ivuxolimab in advanced cancers. Study overall: With ivuxolimab, an agonistic anti-OX40 (CD134) antibody, patients were treated.

Study outcomes and limitations: Researchers report that CD8+ T cells had, on average, more expanded clones than CD4+. By week 6 at 0.1 to 3.0 mg/kg, blood CD4+ and CD8+ T cells had expanded clonally.

The V end was cut by 0 bases, the J end by 2 bases, with 6 bases between. In germline, CDR1 is SGHDT, CDR2 YYEEEE. This CDR3 spans 14 amino acids. TCRdb's copy holds only in-frame clones and misses some; the assay was immunoSEQ multiplex PCR. The sample gives roughly 52,000 clones, 77% of which show up once; 5% to 7.5% is in the top ten. Sequences were derived from CD4+ or CD8+ T cells sorted from blood, sampled in a trial of the OX40 agonist ivuxolimab. The chain is built from TRBV5-6 and TRBJ1-3; D is ambiguous. This TCR was recovered from an adult with an advanced solid tumor such as melanoma, head and neck, liver or kidney cancer. The chain's CDR3 is CASSLGLTGNTIYF. CDR3 coding DNA: TGTGCCAGCAGCTTGGGACTAACTGGAAACACCATATATTTT.